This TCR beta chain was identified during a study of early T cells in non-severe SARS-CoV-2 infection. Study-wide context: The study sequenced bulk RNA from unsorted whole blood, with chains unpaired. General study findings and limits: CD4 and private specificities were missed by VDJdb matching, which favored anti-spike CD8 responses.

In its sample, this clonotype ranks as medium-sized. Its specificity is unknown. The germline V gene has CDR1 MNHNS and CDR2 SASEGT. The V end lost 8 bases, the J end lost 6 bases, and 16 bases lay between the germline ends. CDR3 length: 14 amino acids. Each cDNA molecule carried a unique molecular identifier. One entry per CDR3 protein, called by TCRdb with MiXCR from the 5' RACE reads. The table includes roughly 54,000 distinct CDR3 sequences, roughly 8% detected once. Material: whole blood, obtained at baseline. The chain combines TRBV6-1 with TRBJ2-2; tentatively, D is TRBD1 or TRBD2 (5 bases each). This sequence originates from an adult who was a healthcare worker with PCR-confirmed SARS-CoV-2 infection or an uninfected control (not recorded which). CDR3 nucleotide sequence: TGTGCCAGCGACGCCGACTGGGACGCCGGGGAGCTGTTTTTT. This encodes CASDADWDAGELFF.